A selection of T cell receptor beta chains follows, all from one sample in a study of Ad26.COV2.S vaccination and SARS-CoV-2 variants. The repertoire was sequenced with immunoSEQ multiplex PCR; TCRdb's copy has only in-frame clones and lacks some. This table has about 460,000 clones, roughly nine tenths appearing once. Source: peripheral blood, taken in a trial of Ad26.COV2.S vaccine versus placebo. These receptors came from a person aged 18-60 years who received the Ad26.COV2.S COVID-19 vaccine or a placebo. The CDR3 runs from the conserved cysteine through the conserved F or W. The order of the fields is J gene, V gene, clone size, D gene, CDR3 DNA, CDR3 protein. The D gene is left open where the match is weak. Not every row has a clone size; where given, it reads once, few, many or a size class.

j_call: TRBJ1-1; v_call: TRBV5-4; clone_size: once; d_call: -; cdr3_nt: TGTGCCAGCAGCTTGGTCAACAGAAAGAACACTGAAGCTTTCTTT; cdr3_aa: CASSLVNRKNTEAFF
j_call: TRBJ1-1; v_call: TRBV18; clone_size: once; d_call: -; cdr3_nt: TGTGCCAGCTCACCATCCGAAGGTGGCACTGAAGCTTTCTTT; cdr3_aa: CASSPSEGGTEAFF
j_call: TRBJ2-7; v_call: TRBV28; clone_size: -; d_call: TRBD1; cdr3_nt: TGTGCCAGCAGTTCACCCCAGGGGGCGCAGGGCGAGCAGTACTTC; cdr3_aa: CASSSPQGAQGEQYF
j_call: TRBJ1-2; v_call: TRBV7-9; clone_size: -; d_call: -; cdr3_nt: TGTGCCAGCAGCTTAGTGGGTAACTATGGCTACACCTTC; cdr3_aa: CASSLVGNYGYTF
j_call: TRBJ1-2; v_call: TRBV5-4; clone_size: -; d_call: TRBD1; cdr3_nt: TGTGCCAGCAGCGATAACAGGGGGCAGGTCTATGGCTACACCTTC; cdr3_aa: CASSDNRGQVYGYTF
j_call: TRBJ1-5; v_call: TRBV6-6; clone_size: -; d_call: -; cdr3_nt: TGTGCCAGCAGTTACGGACGGGAATATAGCAATCAGCCCCAGCATTTT; cdr3_aa: CASSYGREYSNQPQHF
j_call: TRBJ2-2; v_call: TRBV27; clone_size: -; d_call: TRBD1; cdr3_nt: TGTGCCAGCGCCGGGACAGGGTATACCGGGGAGCTGTTTTTT; cdr3_aa: CASAGTGYTGELFF
j_call: TRBJ2-7; v_call: TRBV11-2; clone_size: -; d_call: -; cdr3_nt: TGTGCCAGCAGCTTTCTGGCAGACCGGTACTTC; cdr3_aa: CASSFLADRYF
j_call: TRBJ2-7; v_call: TRBV4-2; clone_size: -; d_call: TRBD2; cdr3_nt: TGTGCCAGCAGCCCTTCGGGGACTAGCACCTACGAGCAGTACTTC; cdr3_aa: CASSPSGTSTYEQYF
j_call: TRBJ2-1; v_call: TRBV5-1; clone_size: -; d_call: TRBD2; cdr3_nt: TGCGCCAGCAGCTTGATTAGCGGGAGTACCTACAATGAGCAGTTCTTC; cdr3_aa: CASSLISGSTYNEQFF
j_call: TRBJ2-7; v_call: TRBV28; clone_size: -; d_call: -; cdr3_nt: TGTGCCAGCAGTTTCGGGAACAGGGTCCACGAGCAGTACTTC; cdr3_aa: CASSFGNRVHEQYF
j_call: TRBJ1-6; v_call: TRBV21-1; clone_size: once; d_call: -; cdr3_nt: TGTGCCAGCAGCAATTTGGAATATAATTCACCCCTCCACTTT; cdr3_aa: CASSNLEYNSPLHF
j_call: TRBJ2-7; v_call: TRBV4-1; clone_size: few; d_call: TRBD1; cdr3_nt: TGCGCCAGCAGCCAAGATCTTGCGACAGGGCCCTACGAGCAGTACTTC; cdr3_aa: CASSQDLATGPYEQYF
j_call: TRBJ2-3; v_call: TRBV18; clone_size: -; d_call: TRBD2; cdr3_nt: TGTGCCAGCTCACGTCTCGCCTGGGGACTAGCGGGAGCAGTAGATACGCAGTATTTT; cdr3_aa: CASSRLAWGLAGAVDTQYF
j_call: TRBJ2-2; v_call: TRBV7-6; clone_size: -; d_call: -; cdr3_nt: TGTGCCAGCTCTAGTTCGAACACCGGGGAGCTGTTTTTT; cdr3_aa: CASSSSNTGELFF
j_call: TRBJ2-4; v_call: TRBV18; clone_size: -; d_call: TRBD1; cdr3_nt: TGTGCCAGCTCACCCGGGACAGGGTCCAAAAACATTCAGTACTTC; cdr3_aa: CASSPGTGSKNIQYF
j_call: TRBJ2-7; v_call: TRBV6-5; clone_size: -; d_call: -; cdr3_nt: TGTGCCAGCAGTTGGCAGATCGCGACGGGGGAGCAGTACTTC; cdr3_aa: CASSWQIATGEQYF
j_call: TRBJ2-7; v_call: TRBV25-1; clone_size: -; d_call: -; cdr3_nt: TGTGCCAGCAGTGTAGGAAGTTCCGACGAGCAGTACTTC; cdr3_aa: CASSVGSSDEQYF
j_call: TRBJ1-3; v_call: TRBV28; clone_size: once; d_call: -; cdr3_nt: TGTGCCAGCAGACCAACAGGCCTCCTCTCTGGAAACACCATATATTTT; cdr3_aa: CASRPTGLLSGNTIYF
j_call: TRBJ2-7; v_call: TRBV3-1/TRBV3-2; clone_size: -; d_call: -; cdr3_nt: TGTGCCAGCAGCCACCGACAGGACTACGAGCAGTACTTC; cdr3_aa: CASSHRQDYEQYF
j_call: TRBJ1-1; v_call: TRBV4-1; clone_size: -; d_call: -; cdr3_nt: TGCGCCAGCAGCCAAGTAGGTGGGGGTGGAACTGAAGCTTTCTTT; cdr3_aa: CASSQVGGGGTEAFF
j_call: TRBJ1-4; v_call: TRBV11-2; clone_size: -; d_call: -; cdr3_nt: TGTGCCAGCAGCTTAGTGCGGGGCCAGGGTGAAAAACTGTTTTTT; cdr3_aa: CASSLVRGQGEKLFF
j_call: TRBJ2-1; v_call: TRBV5-5; clone_size: -; d_call: -; cdr3_nt: TGTGCCACCCGACCAGCGAGAACTAGACCGGTAAACAATGAGCAGTTCTTC; cdr3_aa: CATRPARTRPVNNEQFF
j_call: TRBJ1-1; v_call: TRBV5-1; clone_size: -; d_call: TRBD1; cdr3_nt: TGCGCCAGCAGCTTGGAGATGCGGTTTCCCGGGACAGGGGTTGGCCTGAACACTGAAGCTTTCTTT; cdr3_aa: CASSLEMRFPGTGVGLNTEAFF
j_call: TRBJ1-1; v_call: TRBV7-8; clone_size: -; d_call: -; cdr3_nt: TGTGCCAGCAGCTCCAAACGAATAGGATACACTGAAGCTTTCTTT; cdr3_aa: CASSSKRIGYTEAFF
j_call: TRBJ1-5; v_call: TRBV7-2; clone_size: -; d_call: -; cdr3_nt: TGTGCCAGCAGCTTAGGTGGATGGTATAATCAGCCCCAGCATTTT; cdr3_aa: CASSLGGWYNQPQHF
j_call: TRBJ1-1; v_call: TRBV29-1; clone_size: -; d_call: TRBD1; cdr3_nt: TGCAGCGTTGAAGTCGCGGGACAGGGTTACACTGAAGCTTTCTTT; cdr3_aa: CSVEVAGQGYTEAFF
j_call: TRBJ1-1; v_call: TRBV20-1; clone_size: -; d_call: -; cdr3_nt: TGCAGTGCGAGTGGGGGCACTGAAGCTTTCTTT; cdr3_aa: CSASGGTEAFF
j_call: TRBJ2-1; v_call: TRBV7-2; clone_size: -; d_call: -; cdr3_nt: TGTGCCAGCAGCCCTCCCTATGAGCAGTTCTTC; cdr3_aa: CASSPPYEQFF
j_call: TRBJ1-6; v_call: TRBV5-1; clone_size: -; d_call: -; cdr3_nt: TGCGCCAGCAGCTTGGTCGACAAGGATAATTCACCCCTCCACTTT; cdr3_aa: CASSLVDKDNSPLHF
j_call: TRBJ1-4; v_call: TRBV4-1; clone_size: -; d_call: TRBD1; cdr3_nt: TGCGCCAGCAGCCAACCGGGCCAGGGGGCTAATGAAAAACTGTTTTTT; cdr3_aa: CASSQPGQGANEKLFF
j_call: TRBJ1-5; v_call: TRBV3-1/TRBV3-2; clone_size: -; d_call: -; cdr3_nt: TGTGCCAGCAGCCGCGGATTGTCAAGTCATCAGCCCCAGCATTTT; cdr3_aa: CASSRGLSSHQPQHF
j_call: TRBJ2-1; v_call: TRBV19; clone_size: -; d_call: -; cdr3_nt: TGTGCCAGTAGTATTCCAACAGGGCCTGAGCAGTTCTTC; cdr3_aa: CASSIPTGPEQFF
j_call: TRBJ2-7; v_call: TRBV7-9; clone_size: -; d_call: -; cdr3_nt: TGTGCCAGCACCCTCGGCCCGGCTACCGGCTACGAGCAGTACTTC; cdr3_aa: CASTLGPATGYEQYF
j_call: TRBJ1-1; v_call: TRBV5-6; clone_size: -; d_call: TRBD1; cdr3_nt: TGTGCCAGCAGCTTACCCACAGGGGCAACTGAAGCTTTCTTT; cdr3_aa: CASSLPTGATEAFF
j_call: TRBJ2-7; v_call: TRBV6-1; clone_size: -; d_call: -; cdr3_nt: TGTGCCAGCAGTGAAGGCTACCTCTACGAGCAGTACTTC; cdr3_aa: CASSEGYLYEQYF
j_call: TRBJ2-7; v_call: TRBV9; clone_size: few; d_call: -; cdr3_nt: TGTGCCAGCAGTAGTGGCGGCTCGGGACGGCTCCACGAGCAGTACTTC; cdr3_aa: CASSSGGSGRLHEQYF
j_call: TRBJ2-1; v_call: TRBV7-9; clone_size: -; d_call: -; cdr3_nt: TGTGCCAGCAGCTTAGTTAGGACAACCCCAGGGGGGGAGCAGTTCTTC; cdr3_aa: CASSLVRTTPGGEQFF
j_call: TRBJ1-2; v_call: TRBV4-3; clone_size: few; d_call: -; cdr3_nt: TGCGCCAGCAGCCACCGCAAGGGTGGCTACACCTTC; cdr3_aa: CASSHRKGGYTF
j_call: TRBJ2-7; v_call: TRBV2; clone_size: -; d_call: TRBD1; cdr3_nt: TGTGCCAGCAGTTGGGAGACCGGGACAGGGGGAGAGCAGTACTTC; cdr3_aa: CASSWETGTGGEQYF
j_call: TRBJ1-4; v_call: TRBV7-6; clone_size: -; d_call: TRBD1; cdr3_nt: TGTGCCAGCAGCTCACCCAGGGGGCGTTCCACTAATGAAAAACTGTTTTTT; cdr3_aa: CASSSPRGRSTNEKLFF
j_call: TRBJ2-3; v_call: TRBV3-1/TRBV3-2; clone_size: -; d_call: TRBD2; cdr3_nt: TGTGCCAGCAGCCGGCCAAGCGGGAAGGCGGATACGCAGTATTTT; cdr3_aa: CASSRPSGKADTQYF
j_call: TRBJ2-2; v_call: TRBV25-1; clone_size: -; d_call: -; cdr3_nt: TGTGCCAGCACCCGGGACTCCCCCAACACCGGGGAGCTGTTTTTT; cdr3_aa: CASTRDSPNTGELFF
j_call: TRBJ1-5; v_call: TRBV15; clone_size: -; d_call: -; cdr3_nt: TGTGCCACCAGCAGAGATCCCGGAACGGGTACCCAGCATTTT; cdr3_aa: CATSRDPGTGTQHF
j_call: TRBJ2-1; v_call: TRBV30; clone_size: -; d_call: TRBD1; cdr3_nt: TGTGCCTGGAGTCGACAGGGGAATGAGCAGTTCTTC; cdr3_aa: CAWSRQGNEQFF
j_call: TRBJ2-5; v_call: TRBV7-2; clone_size: -; d_call: -; cdr3_nt: TGTGCCAGCAGCTTAGGGATGCAAGAGACCCAGTACTTC; cdr3_aa: CASSLGMQETQYF
j_call: TRBJ1-3; v_call: TRBV7-9; clone_size: few; d_call: TRBD1; cdr3_nt: TGTGCCAGCAGTCGACGGGACAGGCTTGACCGAAACACCATATATTTT; cdr3_aa: CASSRRDRLDRNTIYF
j_call: TRBJ2-3; v_call: TRBV18; clone_size: -; d_call: -; cdr3_nt: TGTGCCAGCTCACCTCCAGTCAACACAGATACGCAGTATTTT; cdr3_aa: CASSPPVNTDTQYF
j_call: TRBJ2-2; v_call: TRBV11-2; clone_size: -; d_call: -; cdr3_nt: TGTGCCAGCAGCCCGACAAGAGCGAACACCGGGGAGCTGTTTTTT; cdr3_aa: CASSPTRANTGELFF
j_call: TRBJ2-2; v_call: TRBV11-3; clone_size: -; d_call: -; cdr3_nt: TGTGCCAGCAGCTTAGGTAGTGCGGACAGCAGTGTGAACGGGGAGCTGTTTTTT; cdr3_aa: CASSLGSADSSVNGELFF
j_call: TRBJ1-2; v_call: TRBV30; clone_size: -; d_call: TRBD1; cdr3_nt: TGTGCCTGGAGTTCGGGACAGGGGATAGATGGCTACACCTTC; cdr3_aa: CAWSSGQGIDGYTF
j_call: TRBJ2-7; v_call: TRBV7-2; clone_size: -; d_call: TRBD1; cdr3_nt: TGTGCCAGCAGCTCCCATCCCCCTACAGGGGGCTCCTACGAGCAGTACTTC; cdr3_aa: CASSSHPPTGGSYEQYF
j_call: TRBJ1-5; v_call: TRBV19; clone_size: -; d_call: -; cdr3_nt: TGTGCCACCATGGGCTTGGGGAATAGCAATCAGCCCCAGCATTTT; cdr3_aa: CATMGLGNSNQPQHF
j_call: TRBJ2-5; v_call: TRBV13; clone_size: -; d_call: -; cdr3_nt: TGTGCCAGCAGCTTAGGCGGGGAGGTTACAGGCCGGGGGACCCAGTACTTC; cdr3_aa: CASSLGGEVTGRGTQYF
j_call: TRBJ1-6; v_call: TRBV28; clone_size: -; d_call: -; cdr3_nt: TGTGCCAGCAGTTCGGACCCTTTACCCCGGAATTCACCCCTCCACTTT; cdr3_aa: CASSSDPLPRNSPLHF
j_call: TRBJ2-4; v_call: TRBV5-6; clone_size: -; d_call: -; cdr3_nt: TGTGCCAGCAGCTTGGAAGGCCCCCTCCGTGACATTCAGTACTTC; cdr3_aa: CASSLEGPLRDIQYF
j_call: TRBJ1-2; v_call: TRBV6-5; clone_size: -; d_call: -; cdr3_nt: TGTGCCAGCAGCGCTAAGAAACGGGATGGCTACACCTTC; cdr3_aa: CASSAKKRDGYTF